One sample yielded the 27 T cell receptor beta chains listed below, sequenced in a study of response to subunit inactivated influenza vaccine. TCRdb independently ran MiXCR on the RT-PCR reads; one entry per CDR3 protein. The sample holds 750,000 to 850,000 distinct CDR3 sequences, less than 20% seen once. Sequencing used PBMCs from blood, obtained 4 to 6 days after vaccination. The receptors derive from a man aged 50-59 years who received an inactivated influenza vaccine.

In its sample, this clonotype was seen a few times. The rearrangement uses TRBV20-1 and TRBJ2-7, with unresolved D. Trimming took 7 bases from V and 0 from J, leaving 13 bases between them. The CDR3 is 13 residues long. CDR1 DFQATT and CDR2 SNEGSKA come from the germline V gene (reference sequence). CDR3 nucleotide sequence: TGCAGTGGGGTGACGCGATACTCCTACGAGCAGTACTTC. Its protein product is CSGVTRYSYEQYF.

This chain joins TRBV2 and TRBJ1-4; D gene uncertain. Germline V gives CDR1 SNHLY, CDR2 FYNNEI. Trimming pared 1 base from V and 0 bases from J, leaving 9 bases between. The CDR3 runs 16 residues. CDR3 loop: CASSEGRSSTNEKLFF. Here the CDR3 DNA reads TGTGCCAGCAGTGAAGGTCGGTCCTCAACTAATGAAAAACTGTTTTTT.

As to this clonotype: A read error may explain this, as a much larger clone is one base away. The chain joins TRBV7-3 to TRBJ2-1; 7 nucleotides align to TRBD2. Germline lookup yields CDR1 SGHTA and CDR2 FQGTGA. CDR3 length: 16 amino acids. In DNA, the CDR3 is TGTGCCAGCAGCTTAAGGGGCGGGAGCACCTACAATGAGCAGGTCTTC. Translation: CASSLRGGSTYNEQVF.

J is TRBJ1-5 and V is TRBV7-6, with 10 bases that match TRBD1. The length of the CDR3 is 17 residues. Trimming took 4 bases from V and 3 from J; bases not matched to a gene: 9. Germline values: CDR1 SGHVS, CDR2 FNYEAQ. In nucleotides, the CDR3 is TGTGCCAGCAGCTCGAGGGCCGGGACAGGGGCCAATCAGCCCCAGCATTTT. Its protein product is CASSSRAGTGANQPQHF.

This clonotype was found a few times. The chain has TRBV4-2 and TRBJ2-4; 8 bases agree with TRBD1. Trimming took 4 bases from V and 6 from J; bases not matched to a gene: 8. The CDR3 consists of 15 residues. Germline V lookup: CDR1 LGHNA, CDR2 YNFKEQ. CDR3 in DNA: TGTGCCAGCAGCCCCACCAGGGGGCGCATAAACATTCAGTACTTC. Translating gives CASSPTRGRINIQYF.

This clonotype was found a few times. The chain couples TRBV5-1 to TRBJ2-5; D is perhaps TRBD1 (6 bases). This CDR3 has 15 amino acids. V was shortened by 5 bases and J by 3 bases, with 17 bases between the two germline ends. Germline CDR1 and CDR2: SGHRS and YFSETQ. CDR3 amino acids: CASRGQPTTKETQYF. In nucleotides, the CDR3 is TGCGCCAGCAGGGGACAACCAACCACAAAAGAGACCCAGTACTTC. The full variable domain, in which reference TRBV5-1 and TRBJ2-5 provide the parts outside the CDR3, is KAGVTQTPRYLIKTRGQQVTLSCSPISGHRSVSWYQQTPGQGLQFLFEYFSETQRNKGNFPGRFSGRQFSNSRSEMNVSTLELGDSALYLCASRGQPTTKETQYFGPGTRLLVL.

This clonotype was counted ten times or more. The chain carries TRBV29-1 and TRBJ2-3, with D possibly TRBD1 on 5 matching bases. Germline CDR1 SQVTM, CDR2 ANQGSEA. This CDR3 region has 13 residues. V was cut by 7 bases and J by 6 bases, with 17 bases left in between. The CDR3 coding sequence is TGCAGCGCCAGGGTGGCTCTCCCCGATACGCAGTATTTT. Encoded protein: CSARVALPDTQYF.

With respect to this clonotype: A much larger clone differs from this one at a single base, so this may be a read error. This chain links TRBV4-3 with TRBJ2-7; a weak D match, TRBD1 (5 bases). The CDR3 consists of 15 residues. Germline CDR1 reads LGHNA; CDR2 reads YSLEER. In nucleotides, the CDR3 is TGCGCCGGCAGCCAAGATCTCCAGGGATGGGGCGAGCAGTACTTC. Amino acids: CAGSQDLQGWGEQYF.

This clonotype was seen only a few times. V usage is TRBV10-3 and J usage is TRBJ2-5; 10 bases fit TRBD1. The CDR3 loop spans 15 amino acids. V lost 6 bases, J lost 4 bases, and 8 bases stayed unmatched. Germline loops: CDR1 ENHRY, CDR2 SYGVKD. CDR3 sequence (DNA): TGTGCCATCAGGGGCGGACAGGGGGTTGGAGAGACCCAGTACTTC. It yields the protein CAIRGGQGVGETQYF.

The CDR3 nucleotides read TGTGCCAGTAGTTCCCTCACGGATGGCTACACCTTC. Protein product: CASSSLTDGYTF. This sequence joins TRBV19 and TRBJ1-2; D unclear. V was shortened by 5 bases and J by 6 bases, with 10 bases between the two germline ends. Germline CDR1 LNHDA, CDR2 SQIVND (reference sequence). This CDR3 contains 12 residues.

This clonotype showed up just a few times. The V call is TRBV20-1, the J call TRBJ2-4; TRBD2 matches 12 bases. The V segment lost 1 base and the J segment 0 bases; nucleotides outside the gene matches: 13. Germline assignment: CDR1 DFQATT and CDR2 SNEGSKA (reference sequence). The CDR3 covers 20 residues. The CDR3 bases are TGCAGTGCTAGAGTGTTTCGCGGACTAGCGGGATTAATAGCCAAAAACATTCAGTACTTC. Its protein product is CSARVFRGLAGLIAKNIQYF.

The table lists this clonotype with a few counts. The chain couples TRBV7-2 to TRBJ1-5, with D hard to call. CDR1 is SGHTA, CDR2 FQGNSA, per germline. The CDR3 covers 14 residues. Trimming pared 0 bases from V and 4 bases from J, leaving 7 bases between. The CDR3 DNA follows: TGTGCCAGCAGCTTAGCGATGGGTAATCAGCCCCAGCATTTT. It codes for CASSLAMGNQPQHF.

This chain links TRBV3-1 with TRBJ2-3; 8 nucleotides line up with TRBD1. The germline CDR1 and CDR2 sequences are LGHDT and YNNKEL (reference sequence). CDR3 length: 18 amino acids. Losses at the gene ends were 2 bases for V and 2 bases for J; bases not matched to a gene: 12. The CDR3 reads CASSQFRTGQAHTDTQYF. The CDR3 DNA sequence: TGTGCCAGCAGCCAATTTAGGACGGGACAGGCTCACACAGATACGCAGTATTTT.

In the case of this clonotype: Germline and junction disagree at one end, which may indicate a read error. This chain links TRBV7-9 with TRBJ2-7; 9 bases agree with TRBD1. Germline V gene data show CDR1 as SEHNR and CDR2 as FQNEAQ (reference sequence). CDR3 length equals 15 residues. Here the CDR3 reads CASSVNRGLSFEQYF. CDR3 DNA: TGTGCCAGCAGCGTAAACAGGGGGCTGTCCTTCGAGCAGTACTTC.

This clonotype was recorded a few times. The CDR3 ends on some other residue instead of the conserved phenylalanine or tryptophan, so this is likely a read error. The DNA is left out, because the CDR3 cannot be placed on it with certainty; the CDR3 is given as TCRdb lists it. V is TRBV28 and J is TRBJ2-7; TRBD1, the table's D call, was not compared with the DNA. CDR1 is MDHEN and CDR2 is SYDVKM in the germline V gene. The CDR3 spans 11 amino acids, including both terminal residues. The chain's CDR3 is CASSYNWDIVL.

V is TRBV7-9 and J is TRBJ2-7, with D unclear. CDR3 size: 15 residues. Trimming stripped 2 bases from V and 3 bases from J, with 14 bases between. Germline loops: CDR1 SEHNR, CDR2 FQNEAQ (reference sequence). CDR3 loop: CASSLKGPEGYEQYF. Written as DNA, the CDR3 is TGTGCCAGCAGCTTAAAGGGCCCGGAAGGCTACGAGCAGTACTTC.

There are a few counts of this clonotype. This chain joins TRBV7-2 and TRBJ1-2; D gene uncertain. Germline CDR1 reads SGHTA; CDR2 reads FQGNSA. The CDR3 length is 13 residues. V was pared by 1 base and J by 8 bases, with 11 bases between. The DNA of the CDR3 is TGTGCCAGCAGCTTAGGGGAAGTACAGGGCTACACCTTC. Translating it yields CASSLGEVQGYTF.

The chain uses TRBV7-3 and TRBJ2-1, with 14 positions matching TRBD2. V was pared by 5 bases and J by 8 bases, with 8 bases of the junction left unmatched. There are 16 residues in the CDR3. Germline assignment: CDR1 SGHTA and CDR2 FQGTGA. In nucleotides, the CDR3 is TGTGCCAGCAGCCCTAGGGGGACTAGCGGGGGCCATGAGCAGTTCTTC. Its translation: CASSPRGTSGGHEQFF.

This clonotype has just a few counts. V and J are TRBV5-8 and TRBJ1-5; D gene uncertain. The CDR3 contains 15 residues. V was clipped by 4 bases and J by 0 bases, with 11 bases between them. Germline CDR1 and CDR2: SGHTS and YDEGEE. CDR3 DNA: TGTGCCAGCAGCGACCTACCTAATAGCAATCAGCCCCAGCATTTT. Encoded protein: CASSDLPNSNQPQHF.

Here the CDR3 reads CSVAALAGGTDTQYF. DNA for the CDR3: TGCAGCGTTGCTGCCCTGGCCGGGGGCACAGATACGCAGTATTTT. The rearrangement links TRBV29-1 to TRBJ2-3, with a weak D call TRBD2 (5 bases). This CDR3 has 15 residues. Trimming shortened V by 4 bases and J by 1 base, and 15 bases separated the two germline ends. Germline-derived CDR1 and CDR2 are SQVTM and ANQGSEA.

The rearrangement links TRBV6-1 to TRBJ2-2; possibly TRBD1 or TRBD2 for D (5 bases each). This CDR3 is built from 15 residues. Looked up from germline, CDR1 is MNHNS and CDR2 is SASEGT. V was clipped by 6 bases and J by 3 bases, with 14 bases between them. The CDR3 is CASSKGLAYTGELFF. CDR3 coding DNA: TGTGCCAGCAGCAAGGGGCTAGCCTACACCGGGGAGCTGTTTTTT.

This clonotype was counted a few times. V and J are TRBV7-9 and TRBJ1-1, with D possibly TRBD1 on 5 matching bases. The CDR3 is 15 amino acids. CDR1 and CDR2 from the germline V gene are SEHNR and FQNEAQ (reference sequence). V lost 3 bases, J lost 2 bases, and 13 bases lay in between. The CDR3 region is CASSFGAGFNTEAFF. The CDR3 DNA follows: TGTGCCAGCAGCTTTGGGGCAGGGTTCAACACTGAAGCTTTCTTT. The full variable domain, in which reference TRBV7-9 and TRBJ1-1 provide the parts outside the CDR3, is DTGVSQNPRHKITKRGQNVTFRCDPISEHNRLYWYRQTLGQGPEFLTYFQNEAQLEKSRLLSDRFSAERPKGSFSTLEIQRTEQGDSAMYLCASSFGAGFNTEAFFGQGTRLTVV.

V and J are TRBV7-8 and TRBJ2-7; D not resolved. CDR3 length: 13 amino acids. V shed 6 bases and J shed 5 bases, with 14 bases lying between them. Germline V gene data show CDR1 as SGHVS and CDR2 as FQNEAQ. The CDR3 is CASRPNHGNEQYF. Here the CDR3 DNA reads TGTGCCAGCAGACCAAACCATGGGAACGAGCAGTACTTC.

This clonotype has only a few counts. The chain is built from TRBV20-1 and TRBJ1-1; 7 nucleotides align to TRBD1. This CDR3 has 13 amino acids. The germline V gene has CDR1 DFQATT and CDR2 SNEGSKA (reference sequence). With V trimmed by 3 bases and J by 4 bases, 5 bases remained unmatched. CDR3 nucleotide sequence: TGCAGTGCTAGTTCCAGGGGGGCCACTGAAGCTTTCTTT. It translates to CSASSRGATEAFF.

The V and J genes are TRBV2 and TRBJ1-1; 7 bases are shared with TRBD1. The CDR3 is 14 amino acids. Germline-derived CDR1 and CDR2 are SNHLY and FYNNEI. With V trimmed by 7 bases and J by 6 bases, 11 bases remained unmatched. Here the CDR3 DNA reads TGTGCCAGCAAACCCGGACAGGCAAAGGCTGAAGCTTTCTTT. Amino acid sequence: CASKPGQAKAEAFF.

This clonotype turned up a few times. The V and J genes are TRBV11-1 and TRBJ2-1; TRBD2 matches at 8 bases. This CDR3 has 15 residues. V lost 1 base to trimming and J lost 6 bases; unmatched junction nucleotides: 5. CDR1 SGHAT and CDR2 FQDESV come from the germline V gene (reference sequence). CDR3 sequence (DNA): TGTGCCAGCAGCTTAGTGTGGCTAGCGGGCAATGAGCAGTTCTTC. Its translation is CASSLVWLAGNEQFF.

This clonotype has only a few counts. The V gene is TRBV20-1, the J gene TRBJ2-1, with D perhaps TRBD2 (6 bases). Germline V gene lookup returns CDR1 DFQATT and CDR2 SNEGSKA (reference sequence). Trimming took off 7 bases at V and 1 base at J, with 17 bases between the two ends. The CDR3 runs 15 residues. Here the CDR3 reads CSVWRERASYNEQFF. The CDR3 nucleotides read TGCAGTGTTTGGAGGGAACGGGCATCCTACAATGAGCAGTTCTTC.